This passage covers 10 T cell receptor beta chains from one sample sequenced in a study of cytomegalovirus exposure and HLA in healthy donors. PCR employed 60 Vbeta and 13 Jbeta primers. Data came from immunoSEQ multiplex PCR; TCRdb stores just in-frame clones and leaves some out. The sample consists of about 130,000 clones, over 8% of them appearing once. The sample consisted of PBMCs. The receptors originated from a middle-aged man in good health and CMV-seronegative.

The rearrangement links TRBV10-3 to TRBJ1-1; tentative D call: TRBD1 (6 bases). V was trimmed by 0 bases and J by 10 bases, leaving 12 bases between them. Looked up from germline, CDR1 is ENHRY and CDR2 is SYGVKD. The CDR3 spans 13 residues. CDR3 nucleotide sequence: TGTGCCATCAGTGAGTCTACAGGGTTGGCAGCTTTCTTT. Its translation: CAISESTGLAAFF.

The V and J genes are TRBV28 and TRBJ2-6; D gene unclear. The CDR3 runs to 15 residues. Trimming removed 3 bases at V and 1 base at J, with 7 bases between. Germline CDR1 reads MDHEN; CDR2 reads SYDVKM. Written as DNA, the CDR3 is TGTGCCAGCAGTTTTCTTTCGTCTGGGGCCAACGTCCTGACTTTC. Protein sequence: CASSFLSSGANVLTF.

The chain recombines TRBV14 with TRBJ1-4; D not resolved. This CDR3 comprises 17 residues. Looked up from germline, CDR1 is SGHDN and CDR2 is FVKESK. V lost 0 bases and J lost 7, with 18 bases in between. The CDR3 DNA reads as TGTGCCAGCAGCCAAGATGTTTTTGGGCCAGTTGGTGAAAAACTGTTTTTT. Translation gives CASSQDVFGPVGEKLFF. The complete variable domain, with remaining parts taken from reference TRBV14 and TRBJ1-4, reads EAGVTQFPSHSVIEKGQTVTLRCDPISGHDNLYWYRRVMGKEIKFLLHFVKESKQDESGMPNNRFLAERTGGTYSTLKVQPAELEDSGVYFCASSQDVFGPVGEKLFFGSGTQLSVL.

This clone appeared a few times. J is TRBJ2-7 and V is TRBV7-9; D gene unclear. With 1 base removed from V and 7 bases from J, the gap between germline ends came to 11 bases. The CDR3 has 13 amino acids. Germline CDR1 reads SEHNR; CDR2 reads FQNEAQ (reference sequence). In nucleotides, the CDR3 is TGTGCCAGCAGCTTAGGAGTAGCCGAAGAGCAGTACTTC. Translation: CASSLGVAEEQYF.

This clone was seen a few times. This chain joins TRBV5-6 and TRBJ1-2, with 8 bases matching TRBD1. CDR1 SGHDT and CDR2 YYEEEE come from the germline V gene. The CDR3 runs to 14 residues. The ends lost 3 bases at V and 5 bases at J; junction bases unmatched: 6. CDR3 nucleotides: TGTGCCAGCAGCTCCGGACAGGGAGGATATGGCTACACCTTC. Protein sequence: CASSSGQGGYGYTF.

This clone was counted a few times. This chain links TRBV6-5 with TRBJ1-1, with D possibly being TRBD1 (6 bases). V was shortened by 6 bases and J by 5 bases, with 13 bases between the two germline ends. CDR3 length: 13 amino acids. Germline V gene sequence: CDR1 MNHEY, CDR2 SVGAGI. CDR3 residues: CASSRGGLTEAFF. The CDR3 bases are TGTGCCAGCAGCCGGGGGGGCCTGACTGAAGCTTTCTTT.

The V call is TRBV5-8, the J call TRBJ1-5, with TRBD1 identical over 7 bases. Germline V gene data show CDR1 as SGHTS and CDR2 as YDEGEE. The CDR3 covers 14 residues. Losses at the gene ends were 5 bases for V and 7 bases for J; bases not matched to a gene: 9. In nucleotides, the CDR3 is TGTGCCAGCAGTCTCAGGGGGGTCGGGCAGCCCCAGCATTTT. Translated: CASSLRGVGQPQHF.

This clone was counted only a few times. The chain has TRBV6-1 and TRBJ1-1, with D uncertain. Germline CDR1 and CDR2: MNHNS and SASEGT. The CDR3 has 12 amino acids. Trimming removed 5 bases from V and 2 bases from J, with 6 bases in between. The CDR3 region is CASSSFNTEAFF. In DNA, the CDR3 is TGTGCCAGCAGTTCCTTCAACACTGAAGCTTTCTTT.

The CDR3 sequence is CASSPGTGHGEAFF. As DNA, the CDR3 is TGTGCCAGCTCACCCGGGACAGGGCACGGGGAAGCTTTCTTT. V and J are TRBV18 and TRBJ1-1, with TRBD1 matching 9 bases. From germline, CDR1 is KGHSH and CDR2 LQKENI. Germline trimming cut 3 bases from V and 8 bases from J; bases unmatched to any gene: 7. This CDR3 contains 14 residues.

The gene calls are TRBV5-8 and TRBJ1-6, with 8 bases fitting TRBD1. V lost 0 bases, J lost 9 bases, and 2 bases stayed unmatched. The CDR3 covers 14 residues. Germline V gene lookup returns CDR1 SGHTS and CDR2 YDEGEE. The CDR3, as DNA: TGTGCCAGCAGCTTGGGGACAGGGCCTTCACCCCTCCACTTT. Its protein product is CASSLGTGPSPLHF.